This TCR beta chain was found in a study of metastatic and nonmetastatic thyroid tumors. Study-level information: Repertoires were compared across blood and tumor or nodule tissue from malignant and benign thyroid patients. Notes on the study in general: Benign nodules reportedly had significantly lower TCR beta diversity than malignant thyroid tumors in blood and tumor.

The germline V gene encodes CDR1 MDHEN and CDR2 SYDVKM. Trimming took 6 bases from V and 0 from J, leaving 24 bases between them. The CDR3 covers 18 residues. Nobody among the patients had been given any treatment before thyroid surgery. In the study's own analysis: Differences in CDR3 between clinicopathological groups were drawn on to build a classifier intended to discriminate distant-metastatic papillary thyroid cancer patients. TCRdb re-analyzed the PCR reads through MiXCR. It is TCRdb's table, rather than the study itself, that gives the V and J calls and clone size. Of about 30,000 clones listed, 20% to 25% are singletons. Only a few counts were recorded for this clone. The antigen is undetermined.

V and J are TRBV28 and TRBJ2-7, with D perhaps matching TRBD1 or TRBD2 (6 bases each). The sample was blood. The clonotype originates from a female donor with papillary thyroid cancer or a benign thyroid nodule (not recorded which). Some clones in this sample may be carry-over from other donors' samples. As DNA, the CDR3 is TGTGCCAGCAGACTAATTATTAGCGGCAGGGGTTCCTCCTACGAGCAGTACTTC. It specifies CASRLIISGRGSSYEQYF.